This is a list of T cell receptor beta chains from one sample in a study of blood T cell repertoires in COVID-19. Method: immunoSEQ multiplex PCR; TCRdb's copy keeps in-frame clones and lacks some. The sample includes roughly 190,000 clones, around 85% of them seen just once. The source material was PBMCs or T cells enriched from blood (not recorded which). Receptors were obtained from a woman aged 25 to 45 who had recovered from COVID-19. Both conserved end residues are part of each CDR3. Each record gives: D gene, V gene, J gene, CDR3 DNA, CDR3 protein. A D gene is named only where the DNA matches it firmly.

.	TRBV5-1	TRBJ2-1	TGCGCCAGCAGCTTAGGCGGGGCCAGCTCCTACAATGAGCAGTTCTTC	CASSLGGASSYNEQFF
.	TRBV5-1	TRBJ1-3	TGCGCCAGCAGCCCCACGACAGGAACCATTAGGGGAAACACCATATATTTT	CASSPTTGTIRGNTIYF
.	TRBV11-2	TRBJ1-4	TGTGCCAGCAGCTTTCTGACAGGAGCGAATGAAAAACTGTTTTTT	CASSFLTGANEKLFF
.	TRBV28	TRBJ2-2	TGTGCCAGCAGTTTGCGGAGGGACACCGGGGAGCTGTTTTTT	CASSLRRDTGELFF
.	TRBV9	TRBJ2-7	TGTGCCAGCAGCGCCATGGTTGGGGGGAGCTCCTACGAGCAGTACTTC	CASSAMVGGSSYEQYF
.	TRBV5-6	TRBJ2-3	TGTGCCAGCAGCTCCCTAGGTAGCGGAATAACAGATACGCAGTATTTT	CASSSLGSGITDTQYF
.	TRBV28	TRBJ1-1	TGTGCCAGCAGCCCGGCGGGCAGGCCGAACACTGAAGCTTTCTTT	CASSPAGRPNTEAFF
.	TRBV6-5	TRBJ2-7	TGTGCCAGCAGCCAAGGGGACTACGAGCAGTACTTC	CASSQGDYEQYF
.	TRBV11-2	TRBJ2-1	TGTGCCAGCAGCTTAGGCCGGGACACGTACAATGAGCAGTTCTTC	CASSLGRDTYNEQFF
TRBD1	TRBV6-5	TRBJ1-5	TGTGCCAGCGGATCCGGGACAGGGGGCAATCAGCCCCAGCATTTT	CASGSGTGGNQPQHF